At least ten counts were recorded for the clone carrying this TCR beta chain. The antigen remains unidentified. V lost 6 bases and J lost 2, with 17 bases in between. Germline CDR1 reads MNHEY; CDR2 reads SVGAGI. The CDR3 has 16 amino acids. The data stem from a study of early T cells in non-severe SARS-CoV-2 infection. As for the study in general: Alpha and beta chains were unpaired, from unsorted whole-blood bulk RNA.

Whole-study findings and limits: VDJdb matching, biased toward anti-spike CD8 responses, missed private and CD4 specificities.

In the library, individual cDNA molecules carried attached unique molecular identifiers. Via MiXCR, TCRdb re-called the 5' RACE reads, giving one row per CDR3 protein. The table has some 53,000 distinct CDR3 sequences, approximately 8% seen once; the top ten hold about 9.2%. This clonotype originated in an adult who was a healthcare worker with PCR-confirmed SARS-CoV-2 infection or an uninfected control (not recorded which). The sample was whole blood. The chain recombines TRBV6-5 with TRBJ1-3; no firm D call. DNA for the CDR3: TGTGCCAGCAGACACCGGGCCTTGGAGGCTGGAAACACCATATATTTT. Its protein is CASRHRALEAGNTIYF.